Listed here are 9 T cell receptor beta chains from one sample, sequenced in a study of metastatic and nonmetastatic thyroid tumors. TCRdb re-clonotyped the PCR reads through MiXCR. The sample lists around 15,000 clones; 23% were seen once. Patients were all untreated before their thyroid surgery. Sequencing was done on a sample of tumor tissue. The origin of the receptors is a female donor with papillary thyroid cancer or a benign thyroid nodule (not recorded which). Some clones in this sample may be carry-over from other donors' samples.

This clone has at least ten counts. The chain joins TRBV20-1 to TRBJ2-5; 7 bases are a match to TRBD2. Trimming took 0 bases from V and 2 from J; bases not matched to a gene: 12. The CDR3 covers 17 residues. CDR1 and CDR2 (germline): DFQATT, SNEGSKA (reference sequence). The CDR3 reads CSARDKPGGGPQETQYF. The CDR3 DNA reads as TGCAGTGCTAGAGATAAGCCTGGGGGAGGGCCACAAGAGACCCAGTACTTC.

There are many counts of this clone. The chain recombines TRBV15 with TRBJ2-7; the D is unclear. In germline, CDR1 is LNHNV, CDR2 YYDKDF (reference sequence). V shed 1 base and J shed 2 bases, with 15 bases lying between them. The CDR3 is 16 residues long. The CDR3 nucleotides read TGTGCCACCAGCAGAGGGAATACTGGGGTCGCCTACGAGCAGTACTTC. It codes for CATSRGNTGVAYEQYF.

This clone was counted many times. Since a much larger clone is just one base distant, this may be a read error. The CDR3 region has the DNA TGTGCCAGCACAGGGGCCCGGGTCTATGGCTACACCTTC. This codes for CASTGARVYGYTF. This chain joins TRBV6-1 and TRBJ1-2, with D perhaps matching TRBD1 (6 bases). From germline, CDR1 is MNHNS and CDR2 SASEGT. This CDR3 region has 13 residues. V lost 7 bases, J lost 4 bases, and 13 bases lay in between.

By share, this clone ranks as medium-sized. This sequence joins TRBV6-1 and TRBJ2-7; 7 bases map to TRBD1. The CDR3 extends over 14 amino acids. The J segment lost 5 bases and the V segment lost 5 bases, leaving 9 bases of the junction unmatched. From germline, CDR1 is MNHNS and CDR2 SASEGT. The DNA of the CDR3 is TGTGCCAGCAGTCCGACAGGGTATCGCGACGAGCAGTACTTC. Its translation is CASSPTGYRDEQYF.

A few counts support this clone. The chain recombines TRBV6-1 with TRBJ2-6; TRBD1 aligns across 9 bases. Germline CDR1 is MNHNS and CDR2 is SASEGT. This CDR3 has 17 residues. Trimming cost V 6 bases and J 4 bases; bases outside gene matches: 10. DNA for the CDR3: TGTGCCAGCAGCAGACAGGGGGGTTCTATGGGGGCCAACGTCCTGACTTTC. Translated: CASSRQGGSMGANVLTF.

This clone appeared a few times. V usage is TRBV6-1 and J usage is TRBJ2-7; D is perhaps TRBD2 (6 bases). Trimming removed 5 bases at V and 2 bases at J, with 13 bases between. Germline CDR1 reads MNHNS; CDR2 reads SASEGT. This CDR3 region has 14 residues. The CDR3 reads CASSPGLAAYEQYF. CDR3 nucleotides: TGTGCCAGCAGTCCGGGACTTGCAGCCTACGAGCAGTACTTC.

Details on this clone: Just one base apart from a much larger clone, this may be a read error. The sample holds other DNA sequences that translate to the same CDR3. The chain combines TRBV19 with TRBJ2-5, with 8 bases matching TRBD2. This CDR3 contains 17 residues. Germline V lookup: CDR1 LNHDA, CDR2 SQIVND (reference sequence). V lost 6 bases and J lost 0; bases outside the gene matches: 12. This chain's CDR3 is CASRGGLAGRYQETQYF. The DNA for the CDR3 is TGTGCCAGTAGAGGTGGGCTAGCGGGTCGATACCAAGAGACCCAGTACTTC.

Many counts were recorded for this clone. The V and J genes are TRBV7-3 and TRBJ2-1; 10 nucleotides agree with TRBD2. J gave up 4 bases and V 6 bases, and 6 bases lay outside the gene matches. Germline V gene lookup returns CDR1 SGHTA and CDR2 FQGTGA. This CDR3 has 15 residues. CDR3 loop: CASSPGLAAYNEQFF. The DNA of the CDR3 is TGTGCCAGCAGTCCCGGACTAGCGGCATACAATGAGCAGTTCTTC.

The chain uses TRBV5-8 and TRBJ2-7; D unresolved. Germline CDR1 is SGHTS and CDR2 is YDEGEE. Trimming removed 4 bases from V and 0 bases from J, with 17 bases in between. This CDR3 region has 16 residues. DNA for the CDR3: TGTGCCAGCAGCCCCCCCAACGGCTCGAGCTCCTACGAGCAGTACTTC. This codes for CASSPPNGSSSYEQYF.